This T cell receptor (beta chain) was profiled in a study of T cell responses to AZD1222 COVID-19 vaccine. About the study: Combined were second doses at about 4 or about 12 weeks. General study points: Seropositive AZD1222 recipients at baseline numbered only five or six. Repertoire samples came only from after the peak T cell response. The donor cohort was predominantly white British with a female majority, and clonal diversity may have been underestimated.

TCRdb's copy holds only in-frame clones and misses some; the assay was immunoSEQ multiplex PCR. The sample has about 120,000 clones, 85% to 90% seen once; the top ten hold roughly 7.7%. Comment on this clone: Its antigen is unidentified.

The sample here was peripheral blood, taken on day 0 of AZD1222 vaccination. The origin of this receptor is an adult in good health.

For the CDR3, the DNA is TGCGCCAGCAGCCAAGGGAATAAGGGTTTTAATGAAAAACTGTTTTTT. It yields the protein CASSQGNKGFNEKLFF. V gene TRBV4-3 combines with J gene TRBJ1-4; D is uncertain. Germline V gene sequence: CDR1 LGHNA, CDR2 YSLEER. Deletions cut 1 base from V and 4 bases from J, with 13 bases between. This CDR3 comprises 16 residues.